Listed below are T cell receptor beta chains from one sample, sequenced in a study of blood T cell repertoires in COVID-19. TCRdb keeps only in-frame clones here, not all; method: immunoSEQ multiplex PCR. The sample consists of 100,000 to 150,000 clones, around 70% of them appearing once. Sequences were obtained from peripheral blood. These receptors came from an elderly man with COVID-19, enrolled during active disease. Both conserved end residues are part of each CDR3. A D gene is named only where the DNA matches it firmly. Clone size is not always given. Where it is, it says once, few, many or a class for expanded clones.

>TRBV7-8|TRBJ2-7|once|TRBD2
CASSPGLAGVHDEQYF
TGTGCCAGCAGCCCGGGACTAGCGGGAGTTCATGACGAGCAGTACTTC
>TRBV4-2|TRBJ1-2|NA|NA
CASSQDSMAANYGYTF
TGTGCCAGCAGCCAAGATTCAATGGCAGCTAACTATGGCTACACCTTC
>TRBV25-1|TRBJ1-1|NA|TRBD1
CASAHRGGNTEAFF
TGTGCCAGCGCGCACAGGGGAGGTAACACTGAAGCTTTCTTT
>TRBV9|TRBJ2-5|NA|TRBD1
CASSLRGREETQYF
TGTGCCAGCAGTCTAAGGGGGCGCGAAGAGACCCAGTACTTC
>TRBV2|TRBJ1-5|NA|NA
CASSENLRDLYSNQPQHF
TGTGCCAGCAGTGAAAATCTTAGGGACTTATATAGCAATCAGCCCCAGCATTTT
>TRBV7-2|TRBJ1-2|NA|NA
CASSSGQLANYGYTF
TGTGCCAGCAGCTCCGGACAGCTAGCCAACTATGGCTACACCTTC
>TRBV6-5|TRBJ1-6|once|TRBD1
CASLDRGNSPLHF
TGTGCCAGCCTGGACAGGGGAAATTCACCCCTCCACTTT
>TRBV9|TRBJ2-1|NA|NA
CASSVQGNEQFF
TGTGCCAGCAGCGTACAGGGGAATGAGCAGTTCTTC
>TRBV3-1/TRBV3-2|TRBJ2-5|NA|TRBD2
CASSLTSGGETQYF
TGTGCCAGCAGCCTGACTAGCGGGGGAGAGACCCAGTACTTC
>TRBV5-6|TRBJ1-2|NA|NA
CASSFMTANYGYTF
TGTGCCAGCAGCTTTATGACAGCAAACTATGGCTACACCTTC
>TRBV5-8|TRBJ2-3|NA|TRBD2
CASSLWTSGVDTQYF
TGTGCCAGCAGCTTATGGACTAGCGGGGTGGATACGCAGTATTTT
>TRBV28|TRBJ2-5|few|TRBD2
CASSPSLLGLAGVKTQYF
TGTGCCAGCAGTCCCTCGCTACTTGGACTAGCGGGAGTGAAGACCCAGTACTTC
>TRBV5-1|TRBJ2-7|NA|NA
CASSLDRVSSYEQYF
TGCGCCAGCAGCTTGGACAGGGTGAGCTCCTACGAGCAGTACTTC
>TRBV11-2|TRBJ1-2|NA|NA
CASSFGVEGGYTF
TGTGCCAGCAGCTTCGGGGTCGAAGGGGGCTACACCTTC
>TRBV24-1|TRBJ2-1|few|NA
CATSDLGLGKNYNEQFF
TGTGCCACCAGTGATTTGGGGTTGGGCAAGAACTACAATGAGCAGTTCTTC
>TRBV19|TRBJ1-2|NA|NA
CASSIRQVLYGYTF
TGTGCCAGTAGTATACGGCAGGTCCTCTATGGCTACACCTTC
>TRBV10-1|TRBJ2-7|many|NA
CASSEVGRTSWNEQYF
TGCGCCAGCAGTGAGGTGGGGCGGACCTCATGGAACGAGCAGTACTTC
>TRBV7-3|TRBJ2-3|NA|TRBD2
CASSLYGGGTTDTQYF
TGTGCCAGCAGCTTATACGGGGGAGGGACCACAGATACGCAGTATTTT
>TRBV3-1/TRBV3-2|TRBJ2-1|NA|NA
CASSQGTGLSYNEQFF
TGTGCCAGCAGCCAAGGGACGGGATTGTCCTACAATGAGCAGTTCTTC
>TRBV7-2|TRBJ1-6|NA|TRBD1
CASSPGGGTGRSPLHF
TGTGCCAGCAGCCCCGGGGGGGGGACAGGGCGGTCACCCCTCCACTTT
>TRBV28|TRBJ1-6|NA|NA
CASSLLGMGGSPLHF
TGTGCCAGCAGTTTGCTGGGGATGGGGGGTTCACCCCTCCACTTT
>TRBV15|TRBJ2-1|NA|TRBD2
CATSRTSGPYNEQFF
TGTGCCACCAGCCGGACTAGCGGGCCTTACAATGAGCAGTTCTTC
>TRBV18|TRBJ1-1|few|NA
CASSELPGKVEAFF
TGTGCCAGCTCAGAGCTCCCGGGTAAGGTTGAAGCTTTCTTT
>TRBV4-1|TRBJ1-2|once|NA
CASSQDVSRAITYGYTF
TGCGCCAGCAGCCAAGACGTGAGCAGGGCCATTACTTATGGCTACACCTTC
>TRBV7-2|TRBJ2-3|NA|NA
CASSLAAGSTDTQYF
TGTGCCAGCAGCTTAGCCGCAGGGAGCACAGATACGCAGTATTTT
>TRBV29-1|TRBJ1-3|NA|NA
CSVEEQGIRNTIYF
TGCAGCGTTGAGGAGCAGGGGATAAGAAACACCATATATTTT
>TRBV28|TRBJ1-5|NA|NA
CASIRARVYSNQPQHF
NA
>TRBV7-6|TRBJ2-7|NA|TRBD1
CASSKGQVLSYEQYF
TGTGCCAGCAGCAAGGGACAGGTCCTCTCCTACGAGCAGTACTTC
>TRBV28|TRBJ1-1|NA|NA
CASSSNYRMNTEAFF
TGTGCCAGCAGTTCAAATTACAGGATGAACACTGAAGCTTTCTTT
>TRBV11-2|TRBJ1-1|NA|NA
CASSPLSSEAFF
TGTGCCAGCAGCCCCCTGTCGAGTGAAGCTTTCTTT
>TRBV30|TRBJ2-1|NA|NA
CAWTWDSYNEQFF
TGTGCCTGGACCTGGGACTCTTACAATGAGCAGTTCTTC
>TRBV6-5|TRBJ2-1|NA|TRBD1
CASSFDKGARYNEQFF
TGTGCCAGCAGTTTTGACAAGGGGGCGCGATACAATGAGCAGTTCTTC
>TRBV5-5|TRBJ1-2|NA|NA
CASSFLLTANYGYTF
TGTGCCAGCAGCTTTCTACTGACAGCTAACTATGGCTACACCTTC
>TRBV28|TRBJ2-7|NA|NA
CASRGLEQYF
TGTGCCTCACGCGGGCTCGAGCAGTACTTC
>TRBV28|TRBJ1-5|few|TRBD1
CASRSTLQGFNQPQHF
TGTGCCAGCAGGTCAACGCTACAGGGGTTCAATCAGCCCCAGCATTTT
>TRBV27|TRBJ2-1|few|NA
CASSLGLVRANEQFF
TGTGCCAGCAGTTTGGGGCTAGTAAGGGCCAATGAGCAGTTCTTC
>TRBV6-5|TRBJ2-1|NA|NA
CASSYSGTPYNEQFF
TGTGCCAGCAGTTATTCTGGGACACCATACAATGAGCAGTTCTTC
>TRBV5-1|TRBJ2-5|NA|NA
CASSSGQETQYF
TGCGCCAGCAGCTCGGGGCAAGAGACCCAGTACTTC
>TRBV5-1|TRBJ2-3|few|NA
CASSLEQTTDTQYF
TGCGCCAGCAGCTTGGAACAGACCACAGATACGCAGTATTTT
>TRBV5-1|TRBJ1-1|once|NA
CASSLPKGDAEAFF
TGCGCCAGCAGCCTACCGAAGGGGGACGCTGAAGCTTTCTTT
>TRBV6-5|TRBJ2-7|NA|NA
CASSSGFSSEQYF
TGTGCCAGCAGTTCCGGGTTCAGCAGCGAGCAGTACTTC
>TRBV28|TRBJ2-2|many|NA
CASTLGQGTGELFF
TGTGCCAGCACCCTGGGGCAGGGCACCGGGGAGCTGTTTTTT
>TRBV19|TRBJ1-2|NA|TRBD1
CASRGQGAGGYTF
TGTGCCAGTAGAGGACAGGGGGCGGGTGGCTACACCTTC
>TRBV2|TRBJ1-2|NA|NA
CASSAGTFNGYTF
TGTGCCAGCAGTGCTGGGACATTTAACGGCTACACCTTC
>TRBV29-1|TRBJ2-5|NA|NA
CSVATGRQLAEGTQYF
TGCAGCGTCGCGACCGGACGACAATTAGCGGAGGGGACCCAGTACTTC
>TRBV27|TRBJ1-3|few|NA
CASSLSTGLGNTIYF
TGTGCCAGCAGTTTATCCACAGGGCTTGGAAACACCATATATTTT
>TRBV28|TRBJ2-7|few|TRBD2
CASSFGLADYEQYF
TGTGCCAGCAGTTTCGGGCTAGCGGACTACGAGCAGTACTTC
>TRBV6-5|TRBJ2-1|NA|TRBD2
CASASSGTHNEQFF
TGTGCCAGCGCGTCTAGCGGGACCCACAATGAGCAGTTCTTC
>TRBV4-2|TRBJ2-3|once|TRBD2
CASRLAGGPDTQYF
TGTGCCAGCAGGTTAGCGGGAGGGCCAGATACGCAGTATTTT
>TRBV28|TRBJ2-3|NA|TRBD1
CASSPVGQGGSDTQYF
TGTGCCAGCAGCCCCGTTGGACAGGGCGGCTCAGATACGCAGTATTTT